Each of the 24 T cell receptor beta chains below was sequenced from the same sample in a study of control samples from healthy donors and cancer patients. The data were produced by immunoSEQ multiplex PCR, yet TCRdb's version contains in-frame clones alone and is incomplete. The sample lists over 150,000 clones, more than 80% occurring once. The sequenced material came from blood. These receptors were collected from a man aged 25 to 40 in good health.

V gene TRBV2 combines with J gene TRBJ1-2; D may be TRBD1 (6 bases). The CDR3 runs to 14 residues. V was cut by 6 bases and J by 4 bases, with 15 bases left in between. Per germline, CDR1 SNHLY and CDR2 FYNNEI. CDR3 sequence reads: CASRGGQSGYGYTF. The CDR3 DNA reads TGTGCCAGCAGGGGGGGCCAATCGGGCTATGGCTACACCTTC.

The rearrangement links TRBV7-2 to TRBJ2-7, with TRBD2 matching 9 bases. V gave up 2 bases and J gave up 2 bases; unmatched junction bases: 1. The germline gives CDR1 SGHTA, CDR2 FQGNSA. The CDR3 consists of 14 residues. The CDR3 here is CASSLQRGAYEQYF. The CDR3, as DNA: TGTGCCAGCAGCTTACAGCGGGGGGCCTACGAGCAGTACTTC.

The genes are TRBV6-6 and TRBJ2-7; 8 bases agree with TRBD1. This CDR3 spans 14 amino acids. The V gene's germline CDR1 is MNHNY and CDR2 SVGAGI (reference sequence). J was trimmed by 1 base and V by 6 bases; bases with no gene match: 5. The CDR3 nucleotides read TGTGCCAGCAGGAAGACAGGGGTTTCCTACGAGCAGTACTTC. Residues: CASRKTGVSYEQYF.

The genes are TRBV5-4 and TRBJ1-6, with D possibly TRBD1 on 6 matching bases. Germline CDR1 is SGHNT and CDR2 is YYREEE (reference sequence). Between the trimmed V and J ends, which lost 4 bases and 6 bases, there was a span of 11 bases. This CDR3 is 14 amino acids long. The CDR3 sequence is CASSPGTPNSPLHF. CDR3 bases: TGTGCCAGCAGCCCGGGGACACCTAATTCACCCCTCCACTTT. Using reference TRBV5-4 and TRBJ1-6 for the parts outside the CDR3, the full variable domain is ETGVTQSPTHLIKTRGQQVTLRCSSQSGHNTVSWYQQALGQGPQFIFQYYREEENGRGNFPPRFSGLQFPNYSSELNVNALELDDSALYLCASSPGTPNSPLHFGNGTRLTVT.

This clone occurred once. The chain is built from TRBV11-2 and TRBJ2-5; D not certain. This CDR3 has 15 amino acids. The V and J ends lost 0 bases and 2 bases respectively, with 10 bases between them. CDR1 SGHAT and CDR2 FQNNGV come from the germline V gene. The CDR3 nucleotides are TGTGCCAGCAGCTTAGATCTGGTCTTACAAGAGACCCAGTACTTC. Translation gives CASSLDLVLQETQYF.

This rearrangement joins TRBV4-1 to TRBJ2-7, with TRBD2 identical over 12 bases. V was clipped by 1 base and J by 4 bases; unmatched bases: 5. The CDR3 length is 16 residues. Germline V gives CDR1 MGHRA, CDR2 YSYEKL. Written as DNA, the CDR3 is TGCGCCAGCAGCCAAGTCGCTAGCGGGGGGGCTTACGAGCAGTACTTC. Translation gives CASSQVASGGAYEQYF.

This rearrangement joins TRBV10-3 to TRBJ1-1, with a weak D call TRBD1 (5 bases). The CDR3 has 13 amino acids. Germline CDR1 reads ENHRY; CDR2 reads SYGVKD. Trimming left V 6 bases short and J 0 bases short, with 8 bases between. This chain's CDR3 is CAISGTLNTEAFF. DNA of the CDR3: TGTGCCATCAGCGGGACTTTGAACACTGAAGCTTTCTTT.

The chain combines TRBV27 with TRBJ2-5; 8 bases are a match to TRBD1. Germline V gene lookup returns CDR1 MNHEY and CDR2 SMNVEV (reference sequence). The V segment lost 3 bases and the J segment 6 bases; nucleotides outside the gene matches: 3. This CDR3 is built from 13 residues. This CDR3 is CASSFGTGKTQYF. The CDR3 DNA reads TGTGCCAGCAGTTTCGGGACAGGAAAGACCCAGTACTTC.

The chain uses TRBV7-2 and TRBJ2-1, with TRBD1 matching over 11 bases. This CDR3 has 16 residues. Germline-derived CDR1 and CDR2 are SGHTA and FQGNSA. The junction had 10 bases not matched to a gene; V was cut back by 4 bases and J by 8 bases. The CDR3 DNA follows: TGTGCCAGCAGCTCCCTACCGGGACAGGGGGTCGATGAGCAGTTCTTC. Translating gives CASSSLPGQGVDEQFF.

The J gene is TRBJ1-5, the V gene TRBV3-1 (or the pseudogene TRBV3-2); D unresolved. The V end was cut by 5 bases, the J end by 5 bases, with 10 bases between. The CDR3 spans 13 residues. Germline CDR1 and CDR2: LGHDT and YNNKEL (reference sequence). CDR3 sequence (DNA): TGTGCCAGCAGCTCTGAGGTCCATCAGCCCCAGCATTTT. Its protein product is CASSSEVHQPQHF.

In DNA, the CDR3 is TGTGCCAGCAGTCCGGAGTACGAGCAGTACTTC. It codes for CASSPEYEQYF. J is TRBJ2-7 and V is TRBV12-3 or TRBV12-4; D unclear. Trimming stripped 5 bases from V and 4 bases from J, with 6 bases between. The CDR3 extends over 11 amino acids.

This rearrangement joins TRBV5-5 to TRBJ1-3; tentatively, D is TRBD1 (6 bases). The germline V gene encodes CDR1 SGHKS and CDR2 YYEKEE (reference sequence). Trimming pared 0 bases from V and 4 bases from J, leaving 17 bases between. CDR3 length: 17 residues. CDR3 in DNA: TGTGCCAGCAGCTTGGCTGCGGGGGGCGCGTCGGGAAACACCATATATTTT. Translating it yields CASSLAAGGASGNTIYF.

J is TRBJ2-7 and V is TRBV10-2; no firm D call. Germline loops: CDR1 WSHSY, CDR2 SAAADI. This CDR3 region has 14 residues. Trimming pared 3 bases from V and 2 bases from J, leaving 11 bases between. The CDR3 reads CASSDIVTTYEQYF. CDR3 coding DNA: TGCGCCAGCAGTGATATTGTGACAACCTACGAGCAGTACTTC.

The V and J genes are TRBV28 and TRBJ2-7, with D perhaps matching TRBD1 or TRBD2 (6 bases each). Trimming stripped 1 base from V and 6 bases from J, with 16 bases between. The germline gives CDR1 MDHEN, CDR2 SYDVKM. The CDR3 consists of 15 residues. DNA for the CDR3: TGTGCCAGCAGTTTATACGGGGGCCAGACGGGCGAGCAGTACTTC. It is translated as CASSLYGGQTGEQYF.

The chain recombines TRBV11-2 with TRBJ2-2, with 10 bases lining up with TRBD2. Trimming at V came to 1 base and at J to 4 bases, leaving 6 bases not matched to a gene. The CDR3 totals 17 residues. From germline, CDR1 is SGHAT and CDR2 FQNNGV. CDR3 region: CASSLGPAGGPTGELFF. The CDR3 nucleotides are TGTGCCAGCAGCTTAGGCCCAGCGGGAGGGCCCACCGGGGAGCTGTTTTTT.

The genes are TRBV29-1 and TRBJ1-2; D is unresolved. V was trimmed by 7 bases and J by 7 bases, leaving 13 bases between them. The CDR3 is 11 residues long. Germline-derived CDR1 and CDR2 are SQVTM and ANQGSEA. The CDR3 DNA follows: TGCAGCGCGGCGGCACTTAGTGGCTACACCTTC. Translation gives CSAAALSGYTF.

This clone occurred once. The chain links TRBV19 to TRBJ2-7; D gene unclear. The V and J ends lost 6 bases and 6 bases respectively, with 12 bases between them. Germline assignment: CDR1 LNHDA and CDR2 SQIVND (reference sequence). This CDR3 is built from 12 residues. CDR3 coding DNA: TGTGCCAGTAGCCAGGATGGCTTCGAGCAGTACTTC. This translates into CASSQDGFEQYF.

The rearrangement uses TRBV7-9 and TRBJ1-2; weak D call: TRBD1 (5 bases). CDR3 length equals 14 residues. V was shortened by 1 base and J by 4 bases, with 10 bases between the two germline ends. In germline, CDR1 is SEHNR, CDR2 FQNEAQ (reference sequence). The CDR3 region has the DNA TGTGCCAGCAGCTTAGATGCAGGGACCTATGGCTACACCTTC. Its translation: CASSLDAGTYGYTF.

A word on this clone: Other DNA sequences from this sample encode an identical CDR3 as well. The chain links TRBV7-3 to TRBJ2-1, with TRBD2 identical over 8 bases. Trimming took 4 bases from V and 7 from J; bases not matched to a gene: 9. The V gene's germline CDR1 is SGHTA and CDR2 FQGTGA. The CDR3 is 15 amino acids. The CDR3, as DNA: TGTGCCAGCAGCTCTCGACCGGGACTAGGTAATGAGCAGTTCTTC. Residues: CASSSRPGLGNEQFF.

The gene calls are TRBV6-5 and TRBJ1-3; D is unresolved. Germline CDR1 is MNHEY and CDR2 is SVGAGI. The V and J ends lost 0 bases and 4 bases respectively, with 7 bases between them. The CDR3 extends over 14 amino acids. The CDR3 spells CASSYSRAGNTIYF. The CDR3 bases are TGTGCCAGCAGTTACTCGAGGGCAGGAAACACCATATATTTT.

This clone was recorded once. The chain joins TRBV29-1 to TRBJ2-3; unclear D gene. V was pared by 4 bases and J by 2 bases, with 7 bases between. Germline V gene data show CDR1 as SQVTM and CDR2 as ANQGSEA. The CDR3 is made up of 12 amino acids. The CDR3 here is CSVGAATDTQYF. CDR3 DNA sequence: TGCAGCGTTGGTGCGGCCACAGATACGCAGTATTTT.

V gene TRBV5-4 combines with J gene TRBJ1-1, with D perhaps matching TRBD1 (6 bases). CDR1 is SGHNT, CDR2 YYREEE, per germline (reference sequence). The V end was cut by 6 bases, the J end by 1 base, with 13 bases between. This CDR3 is built from 14 residues. CDR3 DNA sequence: TGTGCCAGCACCGGTTGGGGGCAGAACACTGAAGCTTTCTTT. Protein: CASTGWGQNTEAFF.

The rearrangement links TRBV4-3 to TRBJ2-2; TRBD2 matches 8 bases. J gave up 8 bases and V 1 base, and 9 bases lay outside the gene matches. CDR1 and CDR2 (germline): LGHNA, YSLEER. This CDR3 has 16 amino acids. The CDR3 DNA reads as TGCGCCAGCAGCCAAGTTACTAGCGGCGAGGGGGGGGAGCTGTTTTTT. Its translation is CASSQVTSGEGGELFF.

This chain links TRBV9 with TRBJ2-1; D is unclear. V gave up 2 bases and J gave up 8 bases, with 17 bases separating them. The CDR3 loop spans 15 amino acids. Germline V gives CDR1 SGDLS, CDR2 YYNGEE. The CDR3 DNA reads TGTGCCAGCAGCGTTTCCGGCGTCAAACTGGATGAGCAGTTCTTC. Its translation: CASSVSGVKLDEQFF.